This T cell receptor (beta chain) was sequenced during a study of blood T cell repertoires in COVID-19. Study-wide context: The origin of the acute and convalescent COVID-19 samples was the United States, Italy and Spain. The analysed material was cDNA or gDNA that came from T cells, B-cell-depleted T cells, or PBMCs.

Authors' methods: Estimated nucleated cell counts came from reference gene primer amplification. Sequencing was performed with immunoSEQ multiplex PCR; in TCRdb, only in-frame clones are kept and a portion is missing. That table furnishes V, J and clone size, whereas the DNA furnished D and trimming. The sample shows about 150,000 clones, roughly four fifths of them seen only once. Germline V gene lookup returns CDR1 SGHTA and CDR2 FQGTGA. This CDR3 has 15 amino acids. J gave up 0 bases and V 3 bases, and 2 bases lay outside the gene matches. The sequenced sample was peripheral blood. The V gene is TRBV7-3, the J gene TRBJ1-3; 7 bases match TRBD1. The sequence derives from a woman aged 55-69 years with acute or convalescent COVID-19. The CDR3 DNA sequence: TGTGCCAGCAGCTTTGGGACAGCCTCTGGAAACACCATATATTTT. This gives the protein CASSFGTASGNTIYF.